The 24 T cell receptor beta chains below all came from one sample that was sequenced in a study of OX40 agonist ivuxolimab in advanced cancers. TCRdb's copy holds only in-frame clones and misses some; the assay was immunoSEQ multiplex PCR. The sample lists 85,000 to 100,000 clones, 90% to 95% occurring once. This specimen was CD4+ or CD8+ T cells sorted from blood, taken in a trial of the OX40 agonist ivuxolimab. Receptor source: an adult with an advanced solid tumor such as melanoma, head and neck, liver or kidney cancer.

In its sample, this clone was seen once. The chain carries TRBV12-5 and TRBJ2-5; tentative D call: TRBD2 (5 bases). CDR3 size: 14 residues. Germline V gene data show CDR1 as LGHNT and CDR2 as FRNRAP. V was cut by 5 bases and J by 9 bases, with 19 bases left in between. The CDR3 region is CASGNEGASRAQYF. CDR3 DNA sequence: TGTGCTAGTGGTAACGAGGGCGCGAGTCGGGCCCAGTACTTC.

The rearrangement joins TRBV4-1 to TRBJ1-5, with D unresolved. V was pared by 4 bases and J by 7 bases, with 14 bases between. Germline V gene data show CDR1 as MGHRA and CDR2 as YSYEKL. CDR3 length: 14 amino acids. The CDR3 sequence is CASSRGGVGQPQHF. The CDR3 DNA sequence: TGCGCCAGCAGCCGGGGTGGGGTCGGCCAGCCCCAGCATTTT.

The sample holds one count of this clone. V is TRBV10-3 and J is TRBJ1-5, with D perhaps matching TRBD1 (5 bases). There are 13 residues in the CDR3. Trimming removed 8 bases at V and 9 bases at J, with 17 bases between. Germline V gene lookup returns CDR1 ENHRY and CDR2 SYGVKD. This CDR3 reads CAIQRGRVGPQHF. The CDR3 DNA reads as TGTGCCATCCAACGGGGGAGAGTCGGGCCCCAGCATTTT.

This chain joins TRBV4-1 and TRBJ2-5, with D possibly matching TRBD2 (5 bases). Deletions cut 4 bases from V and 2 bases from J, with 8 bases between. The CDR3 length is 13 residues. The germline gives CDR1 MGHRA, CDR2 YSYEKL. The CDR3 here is CASSPPGQETQYF. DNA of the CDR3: TGCGCCAGCAGCCCCCCGGGACAAGAGACCCAGTACTTC.

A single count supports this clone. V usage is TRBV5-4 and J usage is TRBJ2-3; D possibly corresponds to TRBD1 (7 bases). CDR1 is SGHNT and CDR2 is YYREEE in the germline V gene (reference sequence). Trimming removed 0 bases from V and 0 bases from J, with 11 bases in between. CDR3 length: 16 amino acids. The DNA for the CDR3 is TGTGCCAGCAGCTTGGGGCGGGACAGAAGCACAGATACGCAGTATTTT. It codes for CASSLGRDRSTDTQYF.

CDR3 residues: CASSQDIRGQNTGELFF. CDR3 sequence (DNA): TGTGCCAGCAGCCAAGATATTCGAGGACAGAACACCGGGGAGCTGTTTTTT. The rearrangement uses TRBV14 and TRBJ2-2, with D tentatively TRBD1 (5 bases). CDR1 is SGHDN and CDR2 is FVKESK in the germline V gene. Trimming removed 0 bases from V and 1 base from J, with 12 bases in between. The CDR3 covers 17 residues.

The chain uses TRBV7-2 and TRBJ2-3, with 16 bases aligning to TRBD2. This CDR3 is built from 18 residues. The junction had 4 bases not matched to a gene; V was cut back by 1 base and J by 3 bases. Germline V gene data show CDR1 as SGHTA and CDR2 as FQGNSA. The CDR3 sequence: CASSLGGTSGGATDTQYF. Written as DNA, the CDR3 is TGTGCCAGCAGCTTAGGAGGGACTAGCGGGGGGGCTACAGATACGCAGTATTTT.

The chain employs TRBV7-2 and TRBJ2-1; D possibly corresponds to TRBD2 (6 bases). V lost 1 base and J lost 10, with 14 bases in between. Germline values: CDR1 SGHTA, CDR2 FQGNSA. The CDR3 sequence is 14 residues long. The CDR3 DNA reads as TGTGCCAGCAGCTTAGGAGGTTCCAGCGGGGAGCAGTTCTTC. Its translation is CASSLGGSSGEQFF.

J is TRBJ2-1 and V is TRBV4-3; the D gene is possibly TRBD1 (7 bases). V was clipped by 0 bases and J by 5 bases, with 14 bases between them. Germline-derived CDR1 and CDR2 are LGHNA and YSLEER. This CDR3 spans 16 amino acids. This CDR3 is CASSQDFRGTDNEQFF. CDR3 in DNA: TGCGCCAGCAGCCAAGATTTCCGGGGGACAGACAATGAGCAGTTCTTC.

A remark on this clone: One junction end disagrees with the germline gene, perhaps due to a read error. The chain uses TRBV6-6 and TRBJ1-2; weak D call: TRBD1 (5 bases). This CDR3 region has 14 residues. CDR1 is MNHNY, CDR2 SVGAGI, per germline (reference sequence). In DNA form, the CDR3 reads TGTGCCAGCAGTTTCCACGGGACGGAGTATGGGAAGGCATTC. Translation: CASSFHGTEYGKAF.

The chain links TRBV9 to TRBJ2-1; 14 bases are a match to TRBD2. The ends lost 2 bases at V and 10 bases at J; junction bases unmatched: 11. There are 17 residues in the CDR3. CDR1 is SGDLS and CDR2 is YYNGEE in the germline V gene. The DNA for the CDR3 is TGTGCCAGCAGCGTCGGGACTAGCGGGAGCTTCTCAGGGGAGCAGTTCTTC. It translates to CASSVGTSGSFSGEQFF.

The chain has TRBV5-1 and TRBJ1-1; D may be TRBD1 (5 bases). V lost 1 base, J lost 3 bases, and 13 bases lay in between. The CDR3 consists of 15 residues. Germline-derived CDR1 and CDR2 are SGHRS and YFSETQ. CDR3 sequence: CASSLSLRAYTEAFF. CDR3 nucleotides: TGCGCCAGCAGCTTGTCGCTCAGGGCATACACTGAAGCTTTCTTT.

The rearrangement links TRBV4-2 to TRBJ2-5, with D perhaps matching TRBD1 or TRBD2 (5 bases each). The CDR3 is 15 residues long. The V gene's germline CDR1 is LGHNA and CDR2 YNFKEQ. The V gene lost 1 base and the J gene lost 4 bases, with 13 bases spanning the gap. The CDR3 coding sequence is TGTGCCAGCAGCCAAGGGGGGTTTCGGAGAGAGACCCAGTACTTC. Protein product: CASSQGGFRRETQYF.

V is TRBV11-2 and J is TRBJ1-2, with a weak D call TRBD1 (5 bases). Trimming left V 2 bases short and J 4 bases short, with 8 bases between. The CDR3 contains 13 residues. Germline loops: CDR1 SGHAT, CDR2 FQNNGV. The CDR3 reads CASSLQGGYGYTF. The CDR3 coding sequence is TGTGCCAGCAGCTTACAGGGCGGCTATGGCTACACCTTC.

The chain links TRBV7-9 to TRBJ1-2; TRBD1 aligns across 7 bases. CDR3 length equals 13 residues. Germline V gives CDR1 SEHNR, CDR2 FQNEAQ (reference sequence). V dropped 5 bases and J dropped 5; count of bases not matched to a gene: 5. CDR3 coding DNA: TGTGCCAGCAGCCCGACAGGGATATATGGCTACACCTTC. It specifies CASSPTGIYGYTF.

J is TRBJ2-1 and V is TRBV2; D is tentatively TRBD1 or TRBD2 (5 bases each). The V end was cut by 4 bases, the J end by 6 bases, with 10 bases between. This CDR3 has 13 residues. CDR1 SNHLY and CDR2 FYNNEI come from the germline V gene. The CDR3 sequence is CASSVGTLNEQFF. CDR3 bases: TGTGCCAGCAGTGTAGGGACCCTCAATGAGCAGTTCTTC.

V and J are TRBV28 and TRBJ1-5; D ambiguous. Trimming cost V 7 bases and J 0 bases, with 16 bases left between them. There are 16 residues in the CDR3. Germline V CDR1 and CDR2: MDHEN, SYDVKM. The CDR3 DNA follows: TGTGCCAGCAACCCTTTGGCTGCAAGTAGCAATCAGCCCCAGCATTTT. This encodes CASNPLAASSNQPQHF.

CDR3 protein: CAWGGTTYEQYF. CDR3 DNA sequence: TGTGCCTGGGGGGGCACAACCTACGAGCAGTACTTC. The chain is built from TRBV30 and TRBJ2-7; D is possibly TRBD1 (6 bases). Per germline, CDR1 GTSNPN and CDR2 SVGIG (reference sequence). The CDR3 has 12 amino acids. The V gene lost 5 bases and the J gene lost 2 bases, with 10 bases spanning the gap.

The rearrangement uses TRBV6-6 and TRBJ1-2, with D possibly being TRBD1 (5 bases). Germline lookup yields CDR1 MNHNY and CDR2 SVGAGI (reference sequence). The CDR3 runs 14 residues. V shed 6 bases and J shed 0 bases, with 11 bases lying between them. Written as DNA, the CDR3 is TGTGCCAGCAGCCACAGGTCAGCTAACTATGGCTACACCTTC. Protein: CASSHRSANYGYTF.

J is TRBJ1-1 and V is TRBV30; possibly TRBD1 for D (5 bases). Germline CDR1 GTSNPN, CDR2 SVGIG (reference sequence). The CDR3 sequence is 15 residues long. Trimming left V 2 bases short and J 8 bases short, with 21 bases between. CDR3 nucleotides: TGTGCCTGGAGTCCCCATGAAATCGACAGCCAAGAAGCTTTCTTT. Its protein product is CAWSPHEIDSQEAFF.

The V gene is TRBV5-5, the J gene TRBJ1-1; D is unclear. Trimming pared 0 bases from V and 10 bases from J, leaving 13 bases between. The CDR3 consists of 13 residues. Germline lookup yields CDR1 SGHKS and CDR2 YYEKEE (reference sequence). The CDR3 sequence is CASSLDAGTGAFF. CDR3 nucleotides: TGTGCCAGCAGCTTGGACGCGGGAACGGGAGCTTTCTTT.

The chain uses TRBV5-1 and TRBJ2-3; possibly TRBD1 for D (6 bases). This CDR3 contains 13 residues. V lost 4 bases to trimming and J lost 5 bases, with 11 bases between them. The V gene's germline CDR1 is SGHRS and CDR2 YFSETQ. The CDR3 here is CASSQLGGDTQYF. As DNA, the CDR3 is TGCGCCAGCAGCCAATTAGGGGGAGATACGCAGTATTTT. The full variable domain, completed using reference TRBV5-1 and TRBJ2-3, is KAGVTQTPRYLIKTRGQQVTLSCSPISGHRSVSWYQQTPGQGLQFLFEYFSETQRNKGNFPGRFSGRQFSNSRSEMNVSTLELGDSALYLCASSQLGGDTQYFGPGTRLTVL.

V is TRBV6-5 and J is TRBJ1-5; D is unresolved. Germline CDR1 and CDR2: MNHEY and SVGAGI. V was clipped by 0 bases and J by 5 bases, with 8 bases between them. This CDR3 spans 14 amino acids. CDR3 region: CASSYSGSYQPQHF. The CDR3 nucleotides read TGTGCCAGCAGTTACTCGGGCAGTTATCAGCCCCAGCATTTT.

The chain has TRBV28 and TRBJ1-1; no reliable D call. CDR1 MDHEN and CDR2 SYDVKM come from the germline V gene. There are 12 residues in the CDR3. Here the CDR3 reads CAAGGSNTEAFF. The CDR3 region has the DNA TGTGCGGCTGGAGGGTCTAACACTGAAGCTTTCTTT.